Listed below are T cell receptor beta chains from one sample, sequenced in a study of cytomegalovirus exposure and HLA in healthy donors. Assay: immunoSEQ multiplex PCR; the TCRdb copy retains only in-frame clones and omits some. The profile shows around 150,000 clones, around 89% of them singletons. The specimen was PBMCs. The receptor source for this set is a man younger than 30 in good health and CMV-seronegative. Both conserved end residues are part of each CDR3. A D gene is named only where the DNA matches it firmly. Only part of the rows carry a size: once, few, many, or a class if the clone is expanded.

CDR3nt: TGTGCCAGCAGCCTCGGACTAGCGGGGATCTCCTACGAGCAGTACTTC; CDR3aa: CASSLGLAGISYEQYF; v_gene: TRBV5-5; d_gene: TRBD2; abundance: once; j_gene: TRBJ2-7
CDR3nt: TGTGCCAGCAGCCAAGGGAGGGATCAGCCCCAGCATTTT; CDR3aa: CASSQGRDQPQHF; v_gene: TRBV4-2; d_gene: -; abundance: -; j_gene: TRBJ1-5
CDR3nt: TGCGCCAGCTCGGGAATAGGCACAAGTACGCAGTATTTT; CDR3aa: CASSGIGTSTQYF; v_gene: TRBV5-1; d_gene: -; abundance: -; j_gene: TRBJ2-3
CDR3nt: TGTGCCAGCAGCTTAGCAGGGGCCGACGTCCTGACTTTC; CDR3aa: CASSLAGADVLTF; v_gene: TRBV5-5; d_gene: -; abundance: -; j_gene: TRBJ2-6
CDR3nt: TGTGCCACCAGCAAGAACCCGGGAGGGGGAGAGACCCAGTACTTC; CDR3aa: CATSKNPGGGETQYF; v_gene: TRBV15; d_gene: TRBD2; abundance: -; j_gene: TRBJ2-5
CDR3nt: TGTGCCAGCTCACCACCTGGTAGCGGGGGTTACAATGAGCAGTTCTTC; CDR3aa: CASSPPGSGGYNEQFF; v_gene: TRBV18; d_gene: TRBD2; abundance: -; j_gene: TRBJ2-1
CDR3nt: TGTGCCAGCAGTTCGACAGAATGGATCAATCAGCCCCAGCATTTT; CDR3aa: CASSSTEWINQPQHF; v_gene: TRBV6-5; d_gene: -; abundance: few; j_gene: TRBJ1-5
CDR3nt: TGCGCCAGCAGCCTCGGACAGGGAGAAGGGGATACTGAAGCTTTCTTT; CDR3aa: CASSLGQGEGDTEAFF; v_gene: TRBV5-1; d_gene: TRBD1; abundance: -; j_gene: TRBJ1-1
CDR3nt: TGTGCCAGTAGTATTAGACAGAACAATCAGCCCCAGCATTTT; CDR3aa: CASSIRQNNQPQHF; v_gene: TRBV19; d_gene: -; abundance: -; j_gene: TRBJ1-5
CDR3nt: TGTGCCAGCAGCGTACTCGGGACAGAAGGGGATACGCAGTATTTT; CDR3aa: CASSVLGTEGDTQYF; v_gene: TRBV9; d_gene: TRBD1; abundance: -; j_gene: TRBJ2-3
CDR3nt: TGTGCCAGCAGCCCTTATGATGAGCAGTTCTTC; CDR3aa: CASSPYDEQFF; v_gene: TRBV7-9; d_gene: -; abundance: -; j_gene: TRBJ2-1
CDR3nt: TGCGCCAGCAGCGGGACGAACAACGGGGGAGCTTTCTTT; CDR3aa: CASSGTNNGGAFF; v_gene: TRBV10-1; d_gene: -; abundance: -; j_gene: TRBJ1-1
CDR3nt: TGCGCCAGCAGCTTCTCGGGTAACGAGCAGTACTTC; CDR3aa: CASSFSGNEQYF; v_gene: TRBV5-1; d_gene: -; abundance: once; j_gene: TRBJ2-7
CDR3nt: TGTGCCAGCAGCCGACAGCCCAACACCGGGGAGCTGTTTTTT; CDR3aa: CASSRQPNTGELFF; v_gene: TRBV28; d_gene: -; abundance: -; j_gene: TRBJ2-2
CDR3nt: TGTGCCAGCTCACGAGGGACAGGGAGTGGTGACGGCTACACCTTC; CDR3aa: CASSRGTGSGDGYTF; v_gene: TRBV18; d_gene: TRBD1; abundance: -; j_gene: TRBJ1-2